Below are 5 T cell receptor beta chains sequenced from a single sample in a study of blood T cell repertoires in COVID-19. Produced via immunoSEQ multiplex PCR; TCRdb's table is partial and in-frame only. The table has over 120,000 clones, 77% seen once; the top ten hold approximately 9.4%. Sequencing was carried out using peripheral blood. Receptors were obtained from a woman aged 45-59 years with active or convalescent COVID-19.

The chain uses TRBV7-2 and TRBJ2-6, with no clear D. Germline CDR1 and CDR2: SGHTA and FQGNSA. This CDR3 contains 14 residues. Trimming pared 0 bases from V and 2 bases from J, leaving 2 bases between. In DNA, the CDR3 is TGTGCCAGCAGCTTAGCCGCTGGGGCCAACGTCCTGACTTTC. Translation: CASSLAAGANVLTF. Variable domain in full (rest from reference TRBV7-2 and TRBJ2-6): GAGVSQSPSNKVTEKGKDVELRCDPISGHTALYWYRQSLGQGLEFLIYFQGNSAPDKSGLPSDRFSAERTGGSVSTLTIQRTQQEDSAVYLCASSLAAGANVLTFGAGSRLTVL.

This chain connects TRBV18 to TRBJ2-2, with D maybe TRBD1 (6 bases). This CDR3 has 16 amino acids. Trimming left V 4 bases short and J 2 bases short, with 14 bases between. CDR1 and CDR2 (germline): KGHSH, LQKENI. CDR3 DNA: TGTGCCAGCTCACAACGGTCACAGGGCAACACCGGGGAGCTGTTTTTT. Residues: CASSQRSQGNTGELFF.

The chain has TRBV29-1 and TRBJ2-7; a weak D match, TRBD1 (7 bases). Germline CDR1 reads SQVTM; CDR2 reads ANQGSEA. The CDR3 is 12 residues long. Trimming left V 1 base short and J 6 bases short, with 10 bases between. The DNA for the CDR3 is TGCAGCGTTGAAGTGCAGGGGGGCGAGCAGTACTTC. This gives the protein CSVEVQGGEQYF.

The chain joins TRBV7-2 to TRBJ2-1; 8 positions agree with TRBD1. Germline CDR1 and CDR2: SGHTA and FQGNSA. V trimming: 4 bases; J trimming: 6 bases; junction bases outside the gene matches: 14. The CDR3 runs 17 residues. The CDR3 protein is CASSSTPGTGLGNEQFF. CDR3 bases: TGTGCCAGCAGCTCAACCCCCGGGACAGGCCTTGGCAATGAGCAGTTCTTC.

The rearrangement joins TRBV6-5 to TRBJ2-3; 7 bases fit TRBD2. The V gene's germline CDR1 is MNHEY and CDR2 SVGAGI. V dropped 8 bases and J dropped 1; count of bases not matched to a gene: 0. This CDR3 is built from 12 residues. The CDR3 bases are TGTGCCAGCGCGGGGGGCACAGATACGCAGTATTTT. The encoded protein is CASAGGTDTQYF.